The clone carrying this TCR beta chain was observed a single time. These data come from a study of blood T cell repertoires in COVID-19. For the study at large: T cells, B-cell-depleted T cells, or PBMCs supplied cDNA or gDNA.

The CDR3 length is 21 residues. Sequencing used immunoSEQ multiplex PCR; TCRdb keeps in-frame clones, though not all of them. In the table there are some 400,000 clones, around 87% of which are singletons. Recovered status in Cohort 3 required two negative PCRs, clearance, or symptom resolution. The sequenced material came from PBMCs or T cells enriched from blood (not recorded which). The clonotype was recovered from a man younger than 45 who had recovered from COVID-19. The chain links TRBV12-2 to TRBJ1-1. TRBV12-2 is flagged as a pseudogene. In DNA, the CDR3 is TGTGCAAGTCGCTTAGCGTCGGCGGTGGGTTCCGGCAGGAGGGTGTACACTGAAGCTTTCTTT. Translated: CASRLASAVGSGRRVYTEAFF.